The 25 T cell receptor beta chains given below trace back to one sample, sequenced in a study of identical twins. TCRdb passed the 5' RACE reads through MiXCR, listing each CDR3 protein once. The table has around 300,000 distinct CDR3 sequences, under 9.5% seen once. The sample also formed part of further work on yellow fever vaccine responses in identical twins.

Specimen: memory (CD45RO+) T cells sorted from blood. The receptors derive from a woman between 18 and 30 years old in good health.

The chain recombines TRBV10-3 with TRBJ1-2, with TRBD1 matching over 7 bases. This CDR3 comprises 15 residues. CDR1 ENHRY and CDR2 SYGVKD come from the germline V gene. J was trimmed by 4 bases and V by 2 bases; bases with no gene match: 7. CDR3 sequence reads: CAISETGTALYGYTF. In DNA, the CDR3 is TGTGCCATCAGTGAGACAGGGACAGCCCTCTATGGCTACACCTTC.

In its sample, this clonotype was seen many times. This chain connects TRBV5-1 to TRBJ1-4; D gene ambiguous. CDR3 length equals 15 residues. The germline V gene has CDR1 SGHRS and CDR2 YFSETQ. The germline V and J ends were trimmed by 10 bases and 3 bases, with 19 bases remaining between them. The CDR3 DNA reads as TGCGCCTCAACACGTTCAGGAGTGTCTAATGAAAAACTGTTTTTT. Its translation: CASTRSGVSNEKLFF.

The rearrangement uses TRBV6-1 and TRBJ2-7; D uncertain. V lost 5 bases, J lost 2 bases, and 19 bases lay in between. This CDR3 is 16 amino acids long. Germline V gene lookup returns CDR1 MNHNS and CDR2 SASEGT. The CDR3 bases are TGTGCCAGCAGTCCCACCGTGCACCCGACGGCCTACGAGCAGTACTTC. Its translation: CASSPTVHPTAYEQYF.

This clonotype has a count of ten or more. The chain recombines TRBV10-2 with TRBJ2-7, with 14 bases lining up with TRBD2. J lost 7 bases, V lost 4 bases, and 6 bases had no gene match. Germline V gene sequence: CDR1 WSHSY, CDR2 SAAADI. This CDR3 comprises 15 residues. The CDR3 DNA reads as TGCGCCAGCAGTGCCAGGACTAGCGGGAGGCGTGAGCAGTACTTC. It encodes CASSARTSGRREQYF.

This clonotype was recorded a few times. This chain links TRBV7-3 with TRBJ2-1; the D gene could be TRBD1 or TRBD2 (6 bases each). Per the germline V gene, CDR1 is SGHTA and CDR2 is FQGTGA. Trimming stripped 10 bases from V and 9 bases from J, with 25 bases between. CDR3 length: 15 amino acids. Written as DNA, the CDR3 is TGTGCCACCCAAGATCCGACCGGGGGCCGGAGTGAGCAGTTCTTC. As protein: CATQDPTGGRSEQFF.

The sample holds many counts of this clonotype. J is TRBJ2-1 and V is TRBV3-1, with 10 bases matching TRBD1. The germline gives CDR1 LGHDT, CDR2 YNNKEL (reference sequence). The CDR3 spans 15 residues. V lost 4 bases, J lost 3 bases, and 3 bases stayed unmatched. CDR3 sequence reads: CASSPGTGDYNEQFF. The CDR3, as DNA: TGTGCCAGCAGCCCCGGGACAGGGGACTACAATGAGCAGTTCTTC.

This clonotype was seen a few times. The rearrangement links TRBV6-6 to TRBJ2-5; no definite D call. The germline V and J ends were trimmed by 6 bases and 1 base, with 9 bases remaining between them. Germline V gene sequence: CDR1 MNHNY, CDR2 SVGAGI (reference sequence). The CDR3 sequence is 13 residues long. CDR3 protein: CASRWGTQETQYF. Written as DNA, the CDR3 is TGTGCCAGCAGATGGGGTACCCAAGAGACCCAGTACTTC.

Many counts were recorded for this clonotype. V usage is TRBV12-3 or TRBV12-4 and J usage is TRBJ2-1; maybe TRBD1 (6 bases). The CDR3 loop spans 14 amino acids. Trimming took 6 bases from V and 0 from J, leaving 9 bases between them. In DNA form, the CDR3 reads TGTGCCAGCAGACAGGGAAGCTCCTACAATGAGCAGTTCTTC. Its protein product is CASRQGSSYNEQFF.

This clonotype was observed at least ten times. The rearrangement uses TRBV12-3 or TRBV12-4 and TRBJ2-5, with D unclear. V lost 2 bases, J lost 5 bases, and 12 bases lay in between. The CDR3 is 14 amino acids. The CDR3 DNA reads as TGTGCCAGCAGTTTACACTCACTCGGGGAGACCCAGTACTTC. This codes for CASSLHSLGETQYF.

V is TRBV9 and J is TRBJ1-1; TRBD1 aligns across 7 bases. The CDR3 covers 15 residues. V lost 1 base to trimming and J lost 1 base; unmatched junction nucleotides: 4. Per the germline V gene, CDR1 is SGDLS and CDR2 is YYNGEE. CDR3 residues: CASSVNQGGNTEAFF. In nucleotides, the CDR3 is TGTGCCAGCAGCGTAAACCAGGGGGGGAACACTGAAGCTTTCTTT.

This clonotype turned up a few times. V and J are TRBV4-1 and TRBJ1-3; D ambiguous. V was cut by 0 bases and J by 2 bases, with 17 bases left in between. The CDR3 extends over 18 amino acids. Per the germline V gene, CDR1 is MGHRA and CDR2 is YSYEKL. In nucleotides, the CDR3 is TGCGCCAGCAGCCAAGATACCCCCGTGGAGGCGACTGGAAACACCATATATTTT. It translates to CASSQDTPVEATGNTIYF.

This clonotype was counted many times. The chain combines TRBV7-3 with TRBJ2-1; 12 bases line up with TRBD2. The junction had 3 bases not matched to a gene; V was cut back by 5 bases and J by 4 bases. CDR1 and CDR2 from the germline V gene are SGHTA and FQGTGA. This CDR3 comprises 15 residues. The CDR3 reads CASSRGLAGYNEQFF. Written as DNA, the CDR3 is TGTGCCAGCAGCCGCGGACTAGCGGGGTACAATGAGCAGTTCTTC. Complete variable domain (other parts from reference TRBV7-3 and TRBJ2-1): GAGVSQTPSNKVTEKGKYVELRCDPISGHTALYWYRQSLGQGPEFLIYFQGTGAADDSGLPNDRFFAVRPEGSVSTLKIQRTERGDSAVYLCASSRGLAGYNEQFFGPGTRLTVL.

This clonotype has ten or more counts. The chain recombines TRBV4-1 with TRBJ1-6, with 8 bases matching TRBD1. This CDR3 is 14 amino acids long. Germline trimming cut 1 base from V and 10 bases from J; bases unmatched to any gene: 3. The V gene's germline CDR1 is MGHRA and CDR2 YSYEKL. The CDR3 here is CASSQGAGGSPLHF. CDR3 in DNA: TGCGCCAGCAGCCAAGGGGCAGGGGGCTCACCCCTCCACTTT.

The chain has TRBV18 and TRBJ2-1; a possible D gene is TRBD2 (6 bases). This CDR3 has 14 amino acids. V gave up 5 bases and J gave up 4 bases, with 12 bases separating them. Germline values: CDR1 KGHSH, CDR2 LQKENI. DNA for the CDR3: TGTGCCAGCTCAGCTGGACTATCTTACAATGAGCAGTTCTTC. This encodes CASSAGLSYNEQFF.

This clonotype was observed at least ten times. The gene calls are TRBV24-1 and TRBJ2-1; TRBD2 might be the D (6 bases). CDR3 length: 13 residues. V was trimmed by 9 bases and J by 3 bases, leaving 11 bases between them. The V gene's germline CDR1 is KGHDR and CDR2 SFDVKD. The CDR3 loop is CATQGLNYNEQFF. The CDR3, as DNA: TGTGCCACCCAGGGACTTAACTACAATGAGCAGTTCTTC.

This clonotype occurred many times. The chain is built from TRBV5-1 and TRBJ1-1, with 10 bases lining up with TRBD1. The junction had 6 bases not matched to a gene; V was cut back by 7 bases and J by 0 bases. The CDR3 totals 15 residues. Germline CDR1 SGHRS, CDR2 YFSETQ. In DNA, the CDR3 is TGCGCCAGCGCGGGACAGGGGTCCATGAACACTGAAGCTTTCTTT. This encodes CASAGQGSMNTEAFF.

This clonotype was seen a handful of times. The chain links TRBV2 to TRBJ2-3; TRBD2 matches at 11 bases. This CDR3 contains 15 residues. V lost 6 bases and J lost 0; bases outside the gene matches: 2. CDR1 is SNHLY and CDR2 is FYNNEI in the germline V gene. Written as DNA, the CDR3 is TGTGCCAGCAGGCGACTAGCGGGGAGCACAGATACGCAGTATTTT. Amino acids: CASRRLAGSTDTQYF.

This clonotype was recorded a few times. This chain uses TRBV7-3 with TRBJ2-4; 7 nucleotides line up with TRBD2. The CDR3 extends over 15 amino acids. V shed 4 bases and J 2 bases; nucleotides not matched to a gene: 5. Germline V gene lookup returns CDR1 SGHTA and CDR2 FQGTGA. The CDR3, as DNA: TGTGCCAGCAGCTCCTCGGGACTAACCAAAAACATTCAGTACTTC. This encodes CASSSSGLTKNIQYF.

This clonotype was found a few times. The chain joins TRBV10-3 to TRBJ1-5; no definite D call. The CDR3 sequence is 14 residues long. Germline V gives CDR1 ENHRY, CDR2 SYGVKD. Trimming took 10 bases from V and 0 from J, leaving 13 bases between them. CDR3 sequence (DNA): TGTGCCACCGACCGACACGATAGCAATCAGCCCCAGCATTTT. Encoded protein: CATDRHDSNQPQHF.

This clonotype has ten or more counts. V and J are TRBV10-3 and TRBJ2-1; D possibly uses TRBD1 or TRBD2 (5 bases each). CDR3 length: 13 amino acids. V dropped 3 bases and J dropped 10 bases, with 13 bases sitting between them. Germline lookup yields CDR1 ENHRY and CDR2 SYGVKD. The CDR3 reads CAISEVGEREQFF. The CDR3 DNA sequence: TGTGCCATCAGTGAAGTGGGGGAGAGAGAGCAGTTCTTC.

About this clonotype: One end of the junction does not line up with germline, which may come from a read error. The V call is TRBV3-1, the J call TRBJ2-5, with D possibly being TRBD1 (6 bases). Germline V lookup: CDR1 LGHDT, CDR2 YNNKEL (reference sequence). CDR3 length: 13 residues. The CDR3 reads CVSSPTGQETQYF. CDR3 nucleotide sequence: TGTGTCAGCAGCCCCACAGGGCAAGAGACCCAGTACTTC.

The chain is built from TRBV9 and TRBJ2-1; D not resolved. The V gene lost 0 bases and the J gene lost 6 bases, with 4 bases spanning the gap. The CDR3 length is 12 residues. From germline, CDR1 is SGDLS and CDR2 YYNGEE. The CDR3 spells CASSVAGNEQFF. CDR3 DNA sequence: TGTGCCAGCAGCGTAGCTGGCAATGAGCAGTTCTTC.

The DNA of the CDR3 is TGCAGTGCCACCCGGGACAGGAGGAACACCGGGGAGCTGTTTTTT. It specifies CSATRDRRNTGELFF. The chain couples TRBV20-1 to TRBJ2-2; the match to TRBD1 covers 8 bases. CDR3 length: 15 amino acids. V shed 6 bases, J shed 1 base, and the junction held 7 bases outside the gene matches. Germline V gene data show CDR1 as DFQATT and CDR2 as SNEGSKA (reference sequence).

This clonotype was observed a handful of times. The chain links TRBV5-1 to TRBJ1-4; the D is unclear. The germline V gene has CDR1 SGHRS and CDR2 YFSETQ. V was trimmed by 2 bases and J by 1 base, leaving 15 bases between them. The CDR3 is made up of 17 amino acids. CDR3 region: CASSFFHIGLTNEKLFF. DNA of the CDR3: TGCGCCAGCAGCTTCTTTCACATCGGGTTAACTAATGAAAAACTGTTTTTT.

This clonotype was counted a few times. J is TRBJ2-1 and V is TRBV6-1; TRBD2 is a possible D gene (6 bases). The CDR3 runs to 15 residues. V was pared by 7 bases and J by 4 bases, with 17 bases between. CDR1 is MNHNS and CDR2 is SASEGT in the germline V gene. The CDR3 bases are TGTGCCAGCAACCGAATACTAGCCACATACAATGAGCAGTTCTTC. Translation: CASNRILATYNEQFF.